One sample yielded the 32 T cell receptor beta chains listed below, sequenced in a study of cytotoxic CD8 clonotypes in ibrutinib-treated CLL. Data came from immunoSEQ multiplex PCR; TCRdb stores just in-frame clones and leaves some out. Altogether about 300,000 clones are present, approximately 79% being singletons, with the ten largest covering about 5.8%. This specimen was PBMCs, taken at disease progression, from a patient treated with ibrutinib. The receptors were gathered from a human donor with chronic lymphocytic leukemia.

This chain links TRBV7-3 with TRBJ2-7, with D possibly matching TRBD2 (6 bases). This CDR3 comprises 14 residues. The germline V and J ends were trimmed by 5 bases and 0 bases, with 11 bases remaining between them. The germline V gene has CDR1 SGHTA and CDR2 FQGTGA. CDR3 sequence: CASSPAGGSYEQYF. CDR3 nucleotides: TGTGCCAGCAGCCCCGCCGGGGGCTCCTACGAGCAGTACTTC. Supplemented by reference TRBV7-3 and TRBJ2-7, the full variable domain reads GAGVSQTPSNKVTEKGKYVELRCDPISGHTALYWYRQSLGQGPEFLIYFQGTGAADDSGLPNDRFFAVRPEGSVSTLKIQRTERGDSAVYLCASSPAGGSYEQYFGPGTRLTVT.

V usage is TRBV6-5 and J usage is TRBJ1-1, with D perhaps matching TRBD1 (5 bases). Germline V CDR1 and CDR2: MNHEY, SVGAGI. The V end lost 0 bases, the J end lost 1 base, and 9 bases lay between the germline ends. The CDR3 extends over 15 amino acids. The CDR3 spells CASSYSRGTNTEAFF. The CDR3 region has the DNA TGTGCCAGCAGTTACTCCCGAGGGACGAACACTGAAGCTTTCTTT.

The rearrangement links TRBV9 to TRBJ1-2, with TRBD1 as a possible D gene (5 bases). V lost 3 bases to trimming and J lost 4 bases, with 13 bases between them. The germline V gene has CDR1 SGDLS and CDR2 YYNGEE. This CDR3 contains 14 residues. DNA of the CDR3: TGTGCCAGCAGCGGGGTAAAAGGGGTCTATGGCTACACCTTC. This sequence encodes CASSGVKGVYGYTF.

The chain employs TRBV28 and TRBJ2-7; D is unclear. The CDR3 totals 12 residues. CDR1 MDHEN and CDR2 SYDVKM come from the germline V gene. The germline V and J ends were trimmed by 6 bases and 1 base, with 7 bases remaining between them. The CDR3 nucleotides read TGTGCCAGCAGGAAGGATTCCTACGAGCAGTACTTC. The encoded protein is CASRKDSYEQYF. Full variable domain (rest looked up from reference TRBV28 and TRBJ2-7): DVKVTQSSRYLVKRTGEKVFLECVQDMDHENMFWYRQDPGLGLRLIYFSYDVKMKEKGDIPEGYSVSREKKERFSLILESASTNQTSMYLCASRKDSYEQYFGPGTRLTVT.

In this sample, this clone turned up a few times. Here the CDR3 reads CASSETNEKLFF. For the CDR3, the DNA is TGTGCCAGTTCGGAAACTAATGAAAAACTGTTTTTT. The chain combines TRBV9 with TRBJ1-4; unclear D gene. V lost 8 bases, J lost 1 base, and 6 bases lay in between. The CDR3 sequence is 12 residues long. Germline V CDR1 and CDR2: SGDLS, YYNGEE.

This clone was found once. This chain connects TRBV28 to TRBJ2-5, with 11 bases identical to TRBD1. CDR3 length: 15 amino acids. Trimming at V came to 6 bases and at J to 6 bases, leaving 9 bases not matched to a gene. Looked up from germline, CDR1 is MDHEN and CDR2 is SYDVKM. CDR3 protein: CASRLGQGVVQTQYF. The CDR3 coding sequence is TGTGCCAGCAGGTTGGGACAGGGGGTCGTTCAGACCCAGTACTTC.

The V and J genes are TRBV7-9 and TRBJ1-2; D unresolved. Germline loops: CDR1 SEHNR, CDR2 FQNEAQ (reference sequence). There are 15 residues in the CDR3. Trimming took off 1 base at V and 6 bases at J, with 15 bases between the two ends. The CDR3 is CASSLGWPQRNGYTF. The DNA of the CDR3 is TGTGCCAGCAGCTTAGGGTGGCCACAGCGAAATGGCTACACCTTC.

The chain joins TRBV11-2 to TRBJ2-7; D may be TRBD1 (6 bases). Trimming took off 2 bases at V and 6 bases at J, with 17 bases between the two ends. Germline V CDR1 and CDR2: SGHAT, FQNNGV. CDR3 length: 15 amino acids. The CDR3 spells CASSLTGVRGFEQYF. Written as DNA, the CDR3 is TGTGCCAGCAGCTTAACCGGGGTCAGGGGATTCGAGCAGTACTTC.

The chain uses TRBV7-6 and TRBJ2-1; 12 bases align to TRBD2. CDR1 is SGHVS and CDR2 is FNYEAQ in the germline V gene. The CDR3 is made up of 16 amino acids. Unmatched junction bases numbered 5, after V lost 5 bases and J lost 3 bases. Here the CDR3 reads CASSPTGLAGYNEQFF. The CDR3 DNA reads TGTGCCAGCAGCCCGACGGGACTAGCGGGCTACAATGAGCAGTTCTTC.

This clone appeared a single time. CDR3: CSAGDFSSYEQYF. The CDR3 nucleotides are TGCAGCGCTGGGGACTTTTCCTCCTACGAGCAGTACTTC. J is TRBJ2-7 and V is TRBV29-1; D may be TRBD2 (6 bases). This CDR3 region has 13 residues. V gave up 7 bases and J gave up 0 bases, with 13 bases separating them. In germline, CDR1 is SQVTM, CDR2 ANQGSEA.

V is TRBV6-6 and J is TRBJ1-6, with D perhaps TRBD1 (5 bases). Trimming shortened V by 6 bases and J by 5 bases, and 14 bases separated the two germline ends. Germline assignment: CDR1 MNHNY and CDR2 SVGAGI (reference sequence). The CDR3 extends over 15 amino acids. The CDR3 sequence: CASSPGGGDNSPLHF. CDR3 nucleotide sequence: TGTGCCAGCAGCCCCGGGGGAGGGGATAATTCACCCCTCCACTTT.

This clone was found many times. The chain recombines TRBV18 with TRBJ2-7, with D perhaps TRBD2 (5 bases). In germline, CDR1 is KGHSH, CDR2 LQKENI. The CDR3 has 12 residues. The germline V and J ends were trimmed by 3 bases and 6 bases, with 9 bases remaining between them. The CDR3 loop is CASSPYAGEQYF. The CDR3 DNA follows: TGTGCCAGCTCACCGTATGCGGGCGAGCAGTACTTC.

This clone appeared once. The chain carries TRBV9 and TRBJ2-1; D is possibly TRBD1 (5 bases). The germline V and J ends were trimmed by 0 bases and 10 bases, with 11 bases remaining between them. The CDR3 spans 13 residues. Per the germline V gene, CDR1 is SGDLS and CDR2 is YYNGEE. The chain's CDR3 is CASSVDRPGEQFF. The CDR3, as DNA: TGTGCCAGCAGCGTAGACAGGCCTGGGGAGCAGTTCTTC.

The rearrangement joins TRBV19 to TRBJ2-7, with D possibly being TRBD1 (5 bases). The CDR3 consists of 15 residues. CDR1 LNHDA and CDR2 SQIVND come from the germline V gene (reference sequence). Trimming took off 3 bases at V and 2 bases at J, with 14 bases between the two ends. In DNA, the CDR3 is TGTGCCAGTAGTATTCGGCCAGGGTTTCCCTACGAGCAGTACTTC. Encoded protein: CASSIRPGFPYEQYF.

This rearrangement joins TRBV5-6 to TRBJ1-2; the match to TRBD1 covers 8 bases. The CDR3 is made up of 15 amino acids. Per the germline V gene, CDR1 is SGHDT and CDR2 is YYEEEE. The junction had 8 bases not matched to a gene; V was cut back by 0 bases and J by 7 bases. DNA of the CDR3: TGTGCCAGCAGCTTGGCCCCCGGAGGACAGGGTGGCTACACCTTC. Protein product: CASSLAPGGQGGYTF.

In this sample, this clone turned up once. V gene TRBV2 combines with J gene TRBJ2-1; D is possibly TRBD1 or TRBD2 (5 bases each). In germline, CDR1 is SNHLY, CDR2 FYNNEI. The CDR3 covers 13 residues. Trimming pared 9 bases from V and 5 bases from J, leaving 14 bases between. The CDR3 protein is CASLGDPNNEQFF. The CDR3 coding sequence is TGTGCCAGTCTGGGGGACCCTAACAATGAGCAGTTCTTC. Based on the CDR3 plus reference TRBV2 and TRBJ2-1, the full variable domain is EPEVTQTPSHQVTQMGQEVILRCVPISNHLYFYWYRQILGQKVEFLVSFYNNEISEKSEIFDDQFSVERPDGSNFTLKIRSTKLEDSAMYFCASLGDPNNEQFFGPGTRLTVL.

The CDR3 bases are TGTGCCACCCGAGGGGGCTACTCCTACGAGCAGTACTTC. The encoded protein is CATRGGYSYEQYF. V usage is TRBV2 and J usage is TRBJ2-7; 7 bases are shared with TRBD1. The germline V gene has CDR1 SNHLY and CDR2 FYNNEI. The CDR3 length is 13 residues. V shed 10 bases and J 0 bases; nucleotides not matched to a gene: 6.

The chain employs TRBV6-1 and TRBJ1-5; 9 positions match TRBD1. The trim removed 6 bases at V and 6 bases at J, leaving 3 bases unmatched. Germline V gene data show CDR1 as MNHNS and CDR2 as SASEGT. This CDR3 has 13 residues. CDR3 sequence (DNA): TGTGCCAGCAGACTACAGGGGGCTCAGCCCCAGCATTTT. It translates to CASRLQGAQPQHF.

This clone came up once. Here the CDR3 reads CASSIGGSGANVLTF. The CDR3 coding sequence is TGCGCCAGCAGCATCGGGGGATCTGGGGCCAACGTCCTGACTTTC. This chain connects TRBV5-1 to TRBJ2-6; D may be TRBD2 (6 bases). Germline CDR1 and CDR2: SGHRS and YFSETQ. Trimming took off 4 bases at V and 1 base at J, with 9 bases between the two ends. There are 15 residues in the CDR3. Looking up the rest from reference TRBV5-1 and TRBJ2-6 gives the full variable domain: KAGVTQTPRYLIKTRGQQVTLSCSPISGHRSVSWYQQTPGQGLQFLFEYFSETQRNKGNFPGRFSGRQFSNSRSEMNVSTLELGDSALYLCASSIGGSGANVLTFGAGSRLTVL.

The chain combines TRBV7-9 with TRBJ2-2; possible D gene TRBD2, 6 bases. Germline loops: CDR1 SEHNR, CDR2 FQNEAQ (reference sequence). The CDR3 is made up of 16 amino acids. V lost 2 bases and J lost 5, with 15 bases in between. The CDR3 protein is CASSLIPGEDTGELFF. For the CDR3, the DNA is TGTGCCAGCAGCTTAATACCGGGAGAGGATACCGGGGAGCTGTTTTTT.

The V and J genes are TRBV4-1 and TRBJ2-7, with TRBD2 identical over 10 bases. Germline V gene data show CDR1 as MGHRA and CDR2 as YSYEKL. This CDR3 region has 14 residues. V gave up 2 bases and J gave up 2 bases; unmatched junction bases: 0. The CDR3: CASSQLAGAYEQYF. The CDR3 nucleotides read TGCGCCAGCAGCCAACTAGCGGGAGCCTACGAGCAGTACTTC.

The CDR3 protein is CTSSQDDRQGEGNTIYF. The CDR3 nucleotides are TGCACCAGCAGCCAAGACGATAGACAGGGGGAGGGAAACACCATATATTTT. The V and J genes are TRBV1 and TRBJ1-3; TRBD1 reflects the table's D call only, with no check against the DNA. TRBV1 is classified as a pseudogene. This CDR3 has 17 amino acids.

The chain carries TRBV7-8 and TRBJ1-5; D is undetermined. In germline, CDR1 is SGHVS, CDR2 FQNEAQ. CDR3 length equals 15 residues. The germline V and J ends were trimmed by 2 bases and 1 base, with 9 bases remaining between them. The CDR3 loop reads CASSLTSRSNQPQHF. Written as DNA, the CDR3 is TGTGCCAGCAGCTTAACCTCCAGGAGCAATCAGCCCCAGCATTTT.

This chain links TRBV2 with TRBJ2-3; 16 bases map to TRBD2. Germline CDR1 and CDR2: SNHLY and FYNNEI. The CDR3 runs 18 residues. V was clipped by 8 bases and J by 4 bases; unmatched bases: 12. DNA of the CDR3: TGTGCCAGCGTGAGGGGACTGGGACTAGCGGGAGGGCCAGATACGCAGTATTTT. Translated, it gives CASVRGLGLAGGPDTQYF.

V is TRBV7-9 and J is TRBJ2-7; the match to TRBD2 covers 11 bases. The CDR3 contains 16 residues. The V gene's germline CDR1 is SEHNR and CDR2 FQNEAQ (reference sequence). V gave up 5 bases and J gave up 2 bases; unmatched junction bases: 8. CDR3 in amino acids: CASSRPGLAATYEQYF. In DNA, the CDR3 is TGTGCCAGCAGCCGTCCGGGACTAGCGGCTACCTACGAGCAGTACTTC.

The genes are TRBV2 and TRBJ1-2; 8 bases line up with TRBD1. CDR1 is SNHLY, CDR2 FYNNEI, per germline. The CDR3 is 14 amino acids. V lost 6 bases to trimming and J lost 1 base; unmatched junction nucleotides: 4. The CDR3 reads CASRAGGGNYGYTF. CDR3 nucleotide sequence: TGTGCCAGCAGGGCAGGGGGCGGTAACTATGGCTACACCTTC.

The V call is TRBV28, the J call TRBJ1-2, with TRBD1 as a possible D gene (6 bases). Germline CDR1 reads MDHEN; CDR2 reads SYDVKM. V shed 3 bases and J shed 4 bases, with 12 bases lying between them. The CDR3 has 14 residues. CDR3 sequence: CASSFTGWVYGYTF. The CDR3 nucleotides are TGTGCCAGCAGTTTTACAGGGTGGGTCTATGGCTACACCTTC.

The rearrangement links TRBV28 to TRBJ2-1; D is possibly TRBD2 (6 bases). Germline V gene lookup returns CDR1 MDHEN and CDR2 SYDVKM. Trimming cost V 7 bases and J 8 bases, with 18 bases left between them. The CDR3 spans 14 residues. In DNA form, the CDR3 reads TGTGCCAGCAAGGACGCGGGAAGAGTATATGAGCAGTTCTTC. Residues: CASKDAGRVYEQFF.

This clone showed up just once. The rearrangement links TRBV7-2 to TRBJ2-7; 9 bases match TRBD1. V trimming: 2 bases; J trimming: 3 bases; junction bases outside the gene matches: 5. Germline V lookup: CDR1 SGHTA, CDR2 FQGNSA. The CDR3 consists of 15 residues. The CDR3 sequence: CASSLTPDRGYEQYF. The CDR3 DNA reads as TGTGCCAGCAGCTTAACACCGGACAGGGGCTACGAGCAGTACTTC.

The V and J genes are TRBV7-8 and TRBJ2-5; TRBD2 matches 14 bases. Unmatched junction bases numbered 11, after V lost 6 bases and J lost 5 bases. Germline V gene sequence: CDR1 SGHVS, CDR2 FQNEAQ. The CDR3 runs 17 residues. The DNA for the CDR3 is TGTGCCAGCAGTCCCGGGACTAGCGGGGGAAGGTGGGAGACCCAGTACTTC. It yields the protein CASSPGTSGGRWETQYF.

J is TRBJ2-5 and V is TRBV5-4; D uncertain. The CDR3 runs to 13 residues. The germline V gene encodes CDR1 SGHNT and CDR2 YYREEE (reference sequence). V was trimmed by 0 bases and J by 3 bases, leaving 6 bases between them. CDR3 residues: CASSLGQEETQYF. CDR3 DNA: TGTGCCAGCAGCTTGGGCCAGGAAGAGACCCAGTACTTC.

CDR3 region: CASSLRAEQYF. The CDR3 DNA reads as TGTGCCAGCAGCTTACGGGCCGAGCAGTACTTC. The chain combines TRBV7-9 with TRBJ2-7; no clear D gene. V shed 2 bases and J shed 6 bases, with 5 bases lying between them. There are 11 residues in the CDR3. The germline CDR1 and CDR2 sequences are SEHNR and FQNEAQ (reference sequence).